The sample holds a few counts of the clone carrying this T cell receptor (beta chain). Antigen specificity is unknown. A much bigger clone sits one base away, suggesting this may be a read error. The data derive from a study of tumor-infiltrating lymphocytes in primary liver carcinoma. Study-level results: Tumors and blood were compared for top-250-clone fraction, and tumors had the significantly higher value (p = 0.039). Researchers found tumor-adjacent and tumor-blood pairs overlapped less than tumor region pairs.

The study extracted blood RNA from unsorted whole blood and also extracted germline DNA. With around 450 ng total RNA as template and a constant-region primer, TCR beta cDNA was made. Libraries covering TCR beta were generated through three nested multiplex PCR rounds (using a slightly modified ARM-PCR). A C-beta reverse primer and TRBV1-TRBV30 forward primers served in each of the first two PCR rounds, at 9 to 11 cycles apiece. One entry per CDR3 protein, called by TCRdb with MiXCR from the multiplex PCR reads. Of about 330,000 distinct CDR3 sequences in the sample, around 60% were seen once. CDR3 length equals 14 residues. CDR1 and CDR2 (germline): SQVTM, ANQGSEA.

The source material was peripheral blood. This rearrangement joins TRBV29-1 to TRBJ2-5, with D tentatively TRBD1 (8 bases). The sequence was collected from a man aged 40-50 years with primary liver carcinoma and hepatitis B virus infection. CDR3 sequence reads: CSVEVTGAGETKYF. The CDR3 bases are TGCAGCGTTGAGGTGACAGGGGCGGGAGAGACCAAGTACTTC.